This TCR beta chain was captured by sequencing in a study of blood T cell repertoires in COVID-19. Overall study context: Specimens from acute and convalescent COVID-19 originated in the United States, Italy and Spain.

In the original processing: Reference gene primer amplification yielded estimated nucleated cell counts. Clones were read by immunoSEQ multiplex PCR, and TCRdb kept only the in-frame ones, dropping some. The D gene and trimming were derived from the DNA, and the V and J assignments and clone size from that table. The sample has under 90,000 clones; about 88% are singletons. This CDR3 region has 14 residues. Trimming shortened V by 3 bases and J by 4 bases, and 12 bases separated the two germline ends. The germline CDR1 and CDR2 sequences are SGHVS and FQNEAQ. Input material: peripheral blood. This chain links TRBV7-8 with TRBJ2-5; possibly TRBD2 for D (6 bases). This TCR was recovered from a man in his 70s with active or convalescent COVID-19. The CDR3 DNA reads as TGTGCCAGCAGCTTCGGGAGCCCCCCAGAGACCCAGTACTTC. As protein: CASSFGSPPETQYF. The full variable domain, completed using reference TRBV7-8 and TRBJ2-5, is GAGVSQSPRYKVAKRGQDVALRCDPISGHVSLFWYQQALGQGPEFLTYFQNEAQLDKSGLPSDRFFAERPEGSVSTLKIQRTQQEDSAVYLCASSFGSPPETQYFGPGTRLLVL.